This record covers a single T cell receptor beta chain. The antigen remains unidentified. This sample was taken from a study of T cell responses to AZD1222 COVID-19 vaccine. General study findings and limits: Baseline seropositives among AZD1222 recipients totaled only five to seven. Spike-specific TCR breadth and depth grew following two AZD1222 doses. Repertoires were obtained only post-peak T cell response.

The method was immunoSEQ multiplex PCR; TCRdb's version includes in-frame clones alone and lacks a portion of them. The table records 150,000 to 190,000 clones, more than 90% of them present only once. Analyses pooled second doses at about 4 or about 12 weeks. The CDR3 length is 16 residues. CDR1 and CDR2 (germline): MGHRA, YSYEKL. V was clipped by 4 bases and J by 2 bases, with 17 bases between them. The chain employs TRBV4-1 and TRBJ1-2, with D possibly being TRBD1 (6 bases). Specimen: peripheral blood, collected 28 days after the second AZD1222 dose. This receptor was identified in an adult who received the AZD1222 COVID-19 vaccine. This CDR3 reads CASSPGQWEGNYGYTF. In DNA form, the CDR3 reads TGCGCCAGCAGCCCCGGACAGTGGGAAGGGAACTATGGCTACACCTTC.